This TCR beta chain was recorded in a study of T-cell reconstitution after alpha-beta-depleted transplantation in children. A TCRbeta library incorporating unique molecular identifiers was prepared. Via MiXCR, TCRdb re-called the PCR reads, giving one row per CDR3 protein. The sample yields about 240,000 distinct CDR3 sequences, about 25% seen once. Unmatched junction bases numbered 5, after V lost 6 bases and J lost 2 bases. Germline V gene lookup returns CDR1 SQVTM and CDR2 ANQGSEA. CDR3 length equals 14 residues. This sequence joins TRBV29-1 and TRBJ2-3; 10 positions match TRBD1. This TCR came from a girl aged 2 to 10 with Fanconi anemia, due to receive a stem cell transplant. Here the sequenced sample was PBMCs, taken before TCRalphabeta/CD19-depleted stem cell transplant. This chain's CDR3 is CSVGQGVTTDTQYF. The CDR3 DNA sequence: TGCAGCGTAGGACAGGGGGTCACCACAGATACGCAGTATTTT.